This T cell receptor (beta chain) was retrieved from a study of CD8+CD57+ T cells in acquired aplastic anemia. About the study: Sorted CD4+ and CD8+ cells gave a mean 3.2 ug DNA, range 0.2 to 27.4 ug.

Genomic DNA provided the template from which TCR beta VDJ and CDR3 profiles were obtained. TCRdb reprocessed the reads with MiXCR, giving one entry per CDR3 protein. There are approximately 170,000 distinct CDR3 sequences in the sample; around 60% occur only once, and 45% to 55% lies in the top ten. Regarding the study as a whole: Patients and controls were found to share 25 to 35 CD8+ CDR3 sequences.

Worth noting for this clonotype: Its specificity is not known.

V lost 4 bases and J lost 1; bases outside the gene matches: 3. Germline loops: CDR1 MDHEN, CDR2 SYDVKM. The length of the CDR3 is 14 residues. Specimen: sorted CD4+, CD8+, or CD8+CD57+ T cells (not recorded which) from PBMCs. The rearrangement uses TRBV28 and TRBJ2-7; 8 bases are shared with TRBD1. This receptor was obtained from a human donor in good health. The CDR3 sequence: CASSSRTGSYEQYF. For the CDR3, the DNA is TGTGCCAGCAGTTCCAGGACAGGGTCCTACGAGCAGTACTTC.